The source of this T cell receptor (beta chain) is a study of cytotoxic CD8 clonotypes in ibrutinib-treated CLL. The overall study: Recorded responses included some 24 partial and 2 complete; following median roughly 74 months, approximately 14 stayed remitted and roughly 12 progressed. General study points: Measured clonality at baseline was greater than in age-matched healthy donors and tracked with circulating CD8+ T-cell counts.

Investigators sought sequencing depths of between 1 in 200,000 and 1 in 1 million T cells. TCRdb's table, derived via immunoSEQ multiplex PCR, lists solely in-frame clones and lacks some. The sample lists 15,000 or so clones, 64% occurring once. On this clone: Antigen unknown.

Per germline, CDR1 SGHDN and CDR2 FVKESK. The CDR3 is 15 residues long. Trimming pared 6 bases from V and 6 bases from J, leaving 18 bases between. The V gene is TRBV14, the J gene TRBJ2-1; D is undetermined. The TCR sequence derives from a human donor with chronic lymphocytic leukemia. The specimen was PBMCs, collected after 12 months of ibrutinib treatment. Written as DNA, the CDR3 is TGTGCCAGCAGTCACACCCTTATAGGGCGCAATGAGCAGTTCTTC. Residues: CASSHTLIGRNEQFF.